The TCR beta chain under discussion was sequenced for a study of blood T cell dynamics during melanoma immunotherapy. Study-level information: Patients with metastatic melanoma got pembrolizumab or nivolumab-ipilimumab as first-line care. Study-wide results and caveats: Unlike progressors, later disease-control patients had W3 repertoires gaining clonality or diversity.

This sample's time point: week 3, after first cycle of checkpoint inhibitor. Response was assessed by RECIST 1.1 at 12 weeks, except two rapid progressors. A remark on this clone: Its antigen is undetermined.

Trimming removed 4 bases from V and 6 bases from J; junction bases left unmatched: 6. Germline V CDR1 and CDR2: KGHSH, LQKENI. The CDR3 covers 14 residues. Every bulk PBMC sample received the same 350 ng of DNA. TCRdb's copy holds only in-frame clones and misses some; the assay was immunoSEQ multiplex PCR. Of 25,000 to 35,000 clones listed, roughly 88% are singletons. This TCR derives from a human donor with melanoma. V and J are TRBV18 and TRBJ1-5; the match to TRBD1 covers 7 bases. The sequenced sample was blood, obtained from a patient treated with checkpoint blockade. The CDR3 sequence is CASSQGGGLQPQHF. DNA of the CDR3: TGTGCCAGCTCACAGGGAGGGGGCCTTCAGCCCCAGCATTTT.